A selection of T cell receptor beta chains follows, all from one sample in a study of Ad26.COV2.S vaccination and SARS-CoV-2 variants. Repertoires were generated with immunoSEQ multiplex PCR, while TCRdb's copy carries only in-frame clones and drops some. The sample has 180,000 or so clones, around 85% seen once. The sequences come from peripheral blood, collected after recovery from COVID-19. The receptors come from a human donor who had recovered from COVID-19. Both conserved end residues are part of each CDR3. The order of the fields is V gene, D gene, clone size, J gene, CDR3 protein, CDR3 DNA. D genes are given only for firm matches. Clone size, where shown, is once, few, many, or a class for clones that have expanded.

V: TRBV5-1; D: .; size: .; J: TRBJ2-1; CDR3: CASSLLRGEQFF; DNA: TGCGCCAGCAGCTTGTTGCGTGGTGAGCAGTTCTTC
V: TRBV6-5; D: .; size: .; J: TRBJ1-1; CDR3: CASTRGWGRNTEAFF; DNA: TGTGCCAGCACCCGGGGATGGGGGAGGAACACTGAAGCTTTCTTT
V: TRBV6-4; D: .; size: .; J: TRBJ2-2; CDR3: CASSDMGTGELFF; DNA: TGTGCCAGCAGTGACATGGGGACCGGGGAGCTGTTTTTT
V: TRBV18; D: TRBD2; size: once; J: TRBJ2-3; CDR3: CASSPSLSGGALDTQYF; DNA: TGTGCCAGCTCACCGTCTTTAAGCGGGGGGGCCTTAGATACGCAGTATTTT
V: TRBV27; D: .; size: .; J: TRBJ2-2; CDR3: CASSLGAATGELFF; DNA: TGTGCCAGCAGCTTAGGAGCGGCCACCGGGGAGCTGTTTTTT
V: TRBV30; D: TRBD1; size: .; J: TRBJ1-6; CDR3: CAWARDRDNSPLHF; DNA: TGTGCCTGGGCCCGGGACAGGGATAATTCACCCCTCCACTTT
V: TRBV28; D: .; size: .; J: TRBJ2-4; CDR3: CASSLRPGRLWENIQYF; DNA: TGTGCCAGCAGCTTAAGACCAGGAAGATTGTGGGAAAACATTCAGTACTTC
V: TRBV25-1; D: .; size: once; J: TRBJ1-1; CDR3: CASSAVRQALNTEAFF; DNA: TGTGCCAGCAGTGCCGTCAGACAGGCCCTCAACACTGAAGCTTTCTTT
V: TRBV2; D: TRBD1; size: few; J: TRBJ1-5; CDR3: CASRDRGLGQPQHF; DNA: TGTGCCAGCAGAGACAGGGGGCTGGGGCAGCCCCAGCATTTT
V: TRBV5-5; D: TRBD1; size: .; J: TRBJ2-2; CDR3: CASSARTGQLGNTGELFF; DNA: TGTGCCAGCAGCGCCCGGACAGGCCAGCTGGGGAACACCGGGGAGCTGTTTTTT
V: TRBV7-9; D: TRBD1; size: once; J: TRBJ2-1; CDR3: CASSLAGRGPGQFF; DNA: TGTGCCAGCAGCTTAGCGGGAAGGGGGCCAGGGCAGTTCTTC
V: TRBV28; D: .; size: .; J: TRBJ2-5; CDR3: CASSFEGREETQYF; DNA: TGTGCCAGCAGTTTTGAAGGACGCGAGGAGACCCAGTACTTC
V: TRBV19; D: .; size: .; J: TRBJ1-4; CDR3: CASSTRDISGKLFF; DNA: TGTGCCAGTAGTACCCGGGACATCTCGGGAAAACTGTTTTTT
V: TRBV24-1; D: .; size: .; J: TRBJ2-7; CDR3: CATSGSYYEQYF; DNA: TGTGCCACCAGTGGCAGCTACTACGAGCAGTACTTC
V: TRBV7-9; D: .; size: .; J: TRBJ1-1; CDR3: CASSFPGMAEAFF; DNA: TGTGCCAGCAGCTTCCCAGGCATGGCTGAAGCTTTCTTT
V: TRBV6-7; D: TRBD1; size: once; J: TRBJ1-1; CDR3: CASSYPFRDRGSEAFF; DNA: TGTGCCAGCAGTTACCCGTTCCGGGACAGGGGATCTGAAGCTTTCTTT
V: TRBV7-9; D: .; size: .; J: TRBJ1-6; CDR3: CASSPGPKSPLHF; DNA: TGTGCCAGCAGCCCAGGTCCCAAATCACCCCTCCACTTT
V: TRBV30; D: TRBD1; size: .; J: TRBJ2-5; CDR3: CAWYRGPWETQYF; DNA: TGTGCCTGGTACAGGGGGCCTTGGGAGACCCAGTACTTC
V: TRBV6-5; D: .; size: .; J: TRBJ1-4; CDR3: CASSRPKKGEKLFF; DNA: TGTGCCAGCAGCAGACCAAAAAAGGGCGAAAAACTGTTTTTT
V: TRBV27; D: TRBD1; size: .; J: TRBJ2-7; CDR3: CASSLTWTGLTYEQYF; DNA: TGTGCCAGCAGTTTAACTTGGACAGGGTTAACCTACGAGCAGTACTTC
V: TRBV7-9; D: TRBD1; size: .; J: TRBJ2-1; CDR3: CASSEDRVYDNEQFF; DNA: TGTGCCAGCAGCGAGGACAGGGTGTACGACAATGAGCAGTTCTTC
V: TRBV7-7; D: TRBD1; size: few; J: TRBJ2-7; CDR3: CASSLTLGQGSEQYF; DNA: TGTGCTAGCAGCTTAACCCTAGGACAGGGCAGCGAGCAGTACTTC
V: TRBV5-4; D: TRBD2; size: .; J: TRBJ2-2; CDR3: CASSLAGGLAGATGELFF; DNA: TGTGCCAGCAGCTTGGCGGGCGGACTAGCGGGAGCCACCGGGGAGCTGTTTTTT
V: TRBV6-5; D: TRBD1; size: .; J: TRBJ1-1; CDR3: CASSYTRQGANTEAFF; DNA: TGTGCCAGCAGTTACACGAGACAGGGGGCGAACACTGAAGCTTTCTTT
V: TRBV6-6; D: .; size: .; J: TRBJ1-1; CDR3: CASSLTSQGTEAFF; DNA: TGTGCCAGCTCTCTGACCTCTCAGGGTACTGAAGCTTTCTTT
V: TRBV27; D: .; size: .; J: TRBJ2-5; CDR3: CASSLLTPRGETQYF; DNA: TGTGCCAGCAGTTTATTAACCCCGAGGGGAGAGACCCAGTACTTC
V: TRBV6-2/TRBV6-3; D: TRBD1; size: few; J: TRBJ2-7; CDR3: CASSFLDRAEQYF; DNA: TGTGCCAGCAGTTTCTTAGACAGGGCCGAGCAGTACTTC
V: TRBV3-1/TRBV3-2; D: .; size: .; J: TRBJ2-1; CDR3: CASSYDTYNEQFF; DNA: TGTGCCAGCAGCTATGACACTTACAATGAGCAGTTCTTC
V: TRBV19; D: .; size: .; J: TRBJ1-5; CDR3: CASSHQGGGQPQHF; DNA: TGTGCCAGTAGCCATCAGGGAGGAGGTCAGCCCCAGCATTTT
V: TRBV6-5; D: TRBD2; size: .; J: TRBJ2-3; CDR3: CASTHSGGRGDTQYF; DNA: TGTGCCAGCACCCATAGCGGGGGCCGGGGGGATACGCAGTATTTT
V: TRBV9; D: TRBD1; size: once; J: TRBJ1-1; CDR3: CASSVSGTGNTEAFF; DNA: TGTGCCAGCAGCGTTTCCGGGACAGGGAACACTGAAGCTTTCTTT
V: TRBV7-9; D: .; size: .; J: TRBJ2-2; CDR3: CASSLAGALAGELFF; DNA: TGTGCCAGCAGCTTAGCGGGGGCTTTAGCCGGGGAGCTGTTTTTT
V: TRBV6-1; D: .; size: few; J: TRBJ1-5; CDR3: CASSELGRGSNQPQHF; DNA: TGTGCCAGCAGTGAACTAGGGAGGGGTAGCAATCAGCCCCAGCATTTT
V: TRBV2; D: .; size: .; J: TRBJ1-6; CDR3: CASSKGVNSPLHF; DNA: TGTGCCAGCAGCAAAGGCGTAAATTCACCCCTCCACTTT